This T cell receptor beta chain came from a study of cytomegalovirus exposure and HLA in healthy donors. Whole-study context: An earlier analysis found 110 million or so unique TCR beta sequences from approximately 190 million T cells.

Primers: 60 Vbeta forward and 13 Jbeta reverse. Here immunoSEQ multiplex PCR was the method, and the copy in TCRdb shows in-frame clones only, minus some. In all, the sample yields 150,000 to 200,000 clones. The CDR3 is made up of 12 amino acids. Donors consisted of healthy bone marrow donors. The sample consisted of PBMCs. The sequence was obtained from a man younger than 40 in good health and CMV-seronegative. The chain has TRBV7-5 and TRBJ1-1. TRBV7-5 is designated a pseudogene. The CDR3 region has the DNA TGTGTCAGAAGCCCTACGGGAGATGAAGCTTTCTTT. Translated: CVRSPTGDEAFF.